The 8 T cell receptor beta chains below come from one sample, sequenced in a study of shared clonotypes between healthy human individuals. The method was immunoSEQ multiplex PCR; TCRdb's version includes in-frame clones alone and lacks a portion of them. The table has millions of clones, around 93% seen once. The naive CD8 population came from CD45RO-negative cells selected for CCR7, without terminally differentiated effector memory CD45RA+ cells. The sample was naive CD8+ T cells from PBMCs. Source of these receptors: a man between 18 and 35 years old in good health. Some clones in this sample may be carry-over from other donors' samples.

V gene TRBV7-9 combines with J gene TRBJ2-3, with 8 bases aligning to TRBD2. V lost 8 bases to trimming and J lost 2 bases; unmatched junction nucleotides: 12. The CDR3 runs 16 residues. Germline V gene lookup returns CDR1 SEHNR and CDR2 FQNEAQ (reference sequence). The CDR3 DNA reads TGTGCCAGCGGAAAAACTAGCGGACCAATCACAGATACGCAGTATTTT. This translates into CASGKTSGPITDTQYF.

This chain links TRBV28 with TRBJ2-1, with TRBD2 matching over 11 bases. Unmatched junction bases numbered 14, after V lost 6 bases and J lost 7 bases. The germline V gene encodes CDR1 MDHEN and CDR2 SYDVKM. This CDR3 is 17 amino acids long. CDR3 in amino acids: CASRSDLTSGRWNEQFF. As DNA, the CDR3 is TGTGCCAGCAGATCAGACCTCACTAGCGGGAGATGGAATGAGCAGTTCTTC.

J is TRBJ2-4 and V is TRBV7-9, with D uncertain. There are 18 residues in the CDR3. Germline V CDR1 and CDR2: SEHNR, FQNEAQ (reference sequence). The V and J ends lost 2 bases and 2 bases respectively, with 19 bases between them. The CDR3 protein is CASSLFPSPKDTKNIQYF. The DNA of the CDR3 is TGTGCCAGCAGCTTATTTCCTAGTCCAAAGGATACCAAAAACATTCAGTACTTC.

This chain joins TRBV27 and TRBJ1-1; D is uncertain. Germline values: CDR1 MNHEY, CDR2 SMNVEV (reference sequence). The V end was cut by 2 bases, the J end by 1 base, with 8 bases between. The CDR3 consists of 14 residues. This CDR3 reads CASSLNVPNTEAFF. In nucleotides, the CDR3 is TGTGCCAGCAGTTTAAACGTCCCGAACACTGAAGCTTTCTTT.

The CDR3 here is CASSRNEQFF. DNA of the CDR3: TGTGCCAGCAGCCGGAATGAGCAGTTCTTC. The chain combines TRBV21-1 with TRBJ2-1; the table gives TRBD2 as D, unverified against the DNA. TRBV21-1 is listed as a pseudogene. This CDR3 spans 10 amino acids.

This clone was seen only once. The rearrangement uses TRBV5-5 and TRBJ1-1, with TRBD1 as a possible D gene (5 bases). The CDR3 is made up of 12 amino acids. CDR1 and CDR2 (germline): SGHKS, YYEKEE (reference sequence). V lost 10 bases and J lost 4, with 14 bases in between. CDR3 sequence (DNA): TGTGCCTCCTCGACGGGGGGCACTGAAGCTTTCTTT. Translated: CASSTGGTEAFF.

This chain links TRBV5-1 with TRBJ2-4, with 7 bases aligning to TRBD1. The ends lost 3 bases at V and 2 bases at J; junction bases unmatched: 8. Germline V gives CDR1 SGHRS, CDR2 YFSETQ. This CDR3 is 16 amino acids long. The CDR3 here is CASSSRDRDSKNIQYF. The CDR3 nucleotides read TGCGCCAGCAGCTCCCGGGACAGAGATTCCAAAAACATTCAGTACTTC.

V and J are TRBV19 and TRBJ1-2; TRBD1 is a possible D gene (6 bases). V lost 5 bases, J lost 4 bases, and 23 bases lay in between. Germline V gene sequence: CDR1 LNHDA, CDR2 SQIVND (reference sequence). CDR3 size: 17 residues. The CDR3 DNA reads TGTGCCAGTAGTCCTTCCGGACAGTTGGGTTCCTTCTATGGCTACACCTTC. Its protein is CASSPSGQLGSFYGYTF.